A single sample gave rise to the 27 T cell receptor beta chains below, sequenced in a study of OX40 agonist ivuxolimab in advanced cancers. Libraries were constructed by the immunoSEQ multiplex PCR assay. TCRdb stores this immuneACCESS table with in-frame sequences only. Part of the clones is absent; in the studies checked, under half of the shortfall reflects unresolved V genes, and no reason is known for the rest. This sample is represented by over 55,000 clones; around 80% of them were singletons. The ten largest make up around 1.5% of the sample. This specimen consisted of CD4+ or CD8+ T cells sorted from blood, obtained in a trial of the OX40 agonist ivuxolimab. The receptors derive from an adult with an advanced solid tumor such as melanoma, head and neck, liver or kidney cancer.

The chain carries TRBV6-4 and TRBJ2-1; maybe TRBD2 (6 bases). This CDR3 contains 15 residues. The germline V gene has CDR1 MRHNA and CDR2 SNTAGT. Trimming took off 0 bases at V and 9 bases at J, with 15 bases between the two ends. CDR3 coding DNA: TGTGCCAGCAGTGACTCGATCGAGGGGCGGGGTGAGCAGTTCTTC. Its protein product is CASSDSIEGRGEQFF.

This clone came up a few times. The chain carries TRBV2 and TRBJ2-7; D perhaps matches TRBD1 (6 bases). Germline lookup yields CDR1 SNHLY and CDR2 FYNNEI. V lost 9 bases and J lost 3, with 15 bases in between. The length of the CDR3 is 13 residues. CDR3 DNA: TGTGCCAGTGGTGAGGGCAGGGGCTACGAGCAGTACTTC. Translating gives CASGEGRGYEQYF.

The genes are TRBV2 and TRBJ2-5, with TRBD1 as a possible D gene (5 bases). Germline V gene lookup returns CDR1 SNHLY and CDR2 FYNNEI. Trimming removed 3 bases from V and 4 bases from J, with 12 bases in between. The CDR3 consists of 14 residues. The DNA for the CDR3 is TGTGCCAGCAGTGACAGGGAAAATGGAGAGACCCAGTACTTC. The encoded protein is CASSDRENGETQYF.

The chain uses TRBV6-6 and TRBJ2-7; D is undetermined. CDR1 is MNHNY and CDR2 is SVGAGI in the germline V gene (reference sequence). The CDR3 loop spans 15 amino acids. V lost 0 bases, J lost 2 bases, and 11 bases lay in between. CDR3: CASSYSMSQTYEQYF. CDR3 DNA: TGTGCCAGCAGTTACTCGATGTCACAGACCTACGAGCAGTACTTC.

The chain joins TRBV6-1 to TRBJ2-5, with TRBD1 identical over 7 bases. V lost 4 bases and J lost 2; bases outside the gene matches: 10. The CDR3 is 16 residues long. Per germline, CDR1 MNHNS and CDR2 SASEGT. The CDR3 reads CASSVTGVEWQETQYF. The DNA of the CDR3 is TGTGCCAGCAGTGTTACAGGGGTAGAATGGCAAGAGACCCAGTACTTC.

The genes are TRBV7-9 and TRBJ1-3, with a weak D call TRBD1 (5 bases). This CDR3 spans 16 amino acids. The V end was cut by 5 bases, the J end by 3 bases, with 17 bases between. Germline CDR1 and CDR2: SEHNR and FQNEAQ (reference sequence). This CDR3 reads CASSTLRGVHGNTIYF. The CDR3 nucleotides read TGTGCCAGCAGCACTCTCCGGGGGGTGCATGGAAACACCATATATTTT.

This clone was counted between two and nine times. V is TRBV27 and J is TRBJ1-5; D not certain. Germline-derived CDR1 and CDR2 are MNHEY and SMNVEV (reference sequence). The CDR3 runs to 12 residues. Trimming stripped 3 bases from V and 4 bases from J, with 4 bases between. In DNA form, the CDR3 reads TGTGCCAGCAGTTTTGCAAATCAGCCCCAGCATTTT. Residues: CASSFANQPQHF.

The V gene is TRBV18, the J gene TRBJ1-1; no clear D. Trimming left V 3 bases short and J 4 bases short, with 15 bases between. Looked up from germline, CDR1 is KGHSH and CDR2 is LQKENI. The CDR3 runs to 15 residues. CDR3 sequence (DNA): TGTGCCAGCTCACCTCGGGAGGACGCGGGCACTGAAGCTTTCTTT. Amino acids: CASSPREDAGTEAFF. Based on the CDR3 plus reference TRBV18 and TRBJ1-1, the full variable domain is NAGVMQNPRHLVRRRGQEARLRCSPMKGHSHVYWYRQLPEEGLKFMVYLQKENIIDESGMPKERFSAEFPKEGPSILRIQQVVRGDSAAYFCASSPREDAGTEAFFGQGTRLTVV.

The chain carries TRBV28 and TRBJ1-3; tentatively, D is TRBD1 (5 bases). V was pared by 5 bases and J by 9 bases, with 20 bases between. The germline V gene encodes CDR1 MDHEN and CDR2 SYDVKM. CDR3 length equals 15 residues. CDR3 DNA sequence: TGTGCCAGCAGTAGGAGGGGAGGACAAGGGAGCACCATATATTTT. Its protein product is CASSRRGGQGSTIYF.

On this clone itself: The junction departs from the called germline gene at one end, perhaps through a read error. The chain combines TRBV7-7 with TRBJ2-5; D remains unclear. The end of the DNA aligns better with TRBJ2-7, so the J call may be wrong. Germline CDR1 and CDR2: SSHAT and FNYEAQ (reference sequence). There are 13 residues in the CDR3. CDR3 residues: CASSLALSSEQYF. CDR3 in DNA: TGTGCCAGCAGCTTAGCGTTGTCCTCCGAGCAGTACTTC.

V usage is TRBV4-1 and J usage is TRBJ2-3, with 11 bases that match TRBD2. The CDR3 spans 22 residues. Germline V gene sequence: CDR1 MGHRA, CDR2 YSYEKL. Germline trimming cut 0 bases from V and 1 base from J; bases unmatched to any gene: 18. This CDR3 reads CASSQDPPASGRISGGTDTQYF. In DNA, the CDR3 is TGCGCCAGCAGCCAAGATCCCCCCGCTAGCGGGAGGATAAGTGGTGGCACAGATACGCAGTATTTT.

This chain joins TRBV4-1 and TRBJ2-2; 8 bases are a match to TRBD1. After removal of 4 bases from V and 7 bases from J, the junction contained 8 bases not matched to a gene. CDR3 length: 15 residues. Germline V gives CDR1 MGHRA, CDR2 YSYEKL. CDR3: CASSLYSTGGGELFF. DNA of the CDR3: TGCGCCAGCAGCCTATATTCAACAGGGGGCGGGGAGCTGTTTTTT.

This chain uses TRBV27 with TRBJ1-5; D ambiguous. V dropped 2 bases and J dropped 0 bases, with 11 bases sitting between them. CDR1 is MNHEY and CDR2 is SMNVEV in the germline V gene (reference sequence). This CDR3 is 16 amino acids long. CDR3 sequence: CASSLRGIYSNQPQHF. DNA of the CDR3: TGTGCCAGCAGTTTACGAGGGATCTATAGCAATCAGCCCCAGCATTTT.

CDR3 residues: CASSSNAGAIYGYTF. In DNA, the CDR3 is TGTGCCAGCAGCTCCAATGCCGGGGCCATATATGGCTACACCTTC. The rearrangement uses TRBV5-5 and TRBJ1-2; TRBD1 might be the D (5 bases). The CDR3 length is 15 residues. The germline V gene encodes CDR1 SGHKS and CDR2 YYEKEE (reference sequence). Trimming pared 3 bases from V and 5 bases from J, leaving 17 bases between.

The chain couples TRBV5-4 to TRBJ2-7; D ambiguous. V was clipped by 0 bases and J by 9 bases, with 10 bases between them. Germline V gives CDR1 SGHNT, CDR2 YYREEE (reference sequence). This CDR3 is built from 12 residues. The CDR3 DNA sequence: TGTGCCAGCAGCTTGGTTCCGTTCGGGCAGTACTTC. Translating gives CASSLVPFGQYF.

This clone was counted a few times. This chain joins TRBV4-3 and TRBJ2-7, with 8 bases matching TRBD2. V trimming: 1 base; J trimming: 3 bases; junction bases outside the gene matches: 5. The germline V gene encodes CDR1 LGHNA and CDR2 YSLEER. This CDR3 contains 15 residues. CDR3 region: CASSQGGAGDYEQYF. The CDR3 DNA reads TGCGCCAGCAGCCAAGGGGGAGCGGGAGACTACGAGCAGTACTTC.

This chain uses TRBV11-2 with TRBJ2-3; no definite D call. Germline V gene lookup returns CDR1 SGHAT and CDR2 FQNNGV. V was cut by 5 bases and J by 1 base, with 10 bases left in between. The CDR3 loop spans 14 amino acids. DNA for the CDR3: TGTGCCAGCAGCCTTAGGCTACGCACAGATACGCAGTATTTT. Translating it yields CASSLRLRTDTQYF.

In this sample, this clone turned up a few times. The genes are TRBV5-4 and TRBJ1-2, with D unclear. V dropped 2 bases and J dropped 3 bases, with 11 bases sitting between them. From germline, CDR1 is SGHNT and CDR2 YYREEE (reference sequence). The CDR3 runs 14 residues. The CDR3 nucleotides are TGTGCCAGCAGCTTTGTAGGCGGATACTATGGCTACACCTTC. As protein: CASSFVGGYYGYTF.

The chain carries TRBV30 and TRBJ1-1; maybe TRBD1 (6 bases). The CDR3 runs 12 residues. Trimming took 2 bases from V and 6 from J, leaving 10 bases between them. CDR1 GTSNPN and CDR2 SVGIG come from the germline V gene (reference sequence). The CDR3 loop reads CAWSTHRAEAFF. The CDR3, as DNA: TGTGCCTGGAGTACCCACAGGGCTGAAGCTTTCTTT.

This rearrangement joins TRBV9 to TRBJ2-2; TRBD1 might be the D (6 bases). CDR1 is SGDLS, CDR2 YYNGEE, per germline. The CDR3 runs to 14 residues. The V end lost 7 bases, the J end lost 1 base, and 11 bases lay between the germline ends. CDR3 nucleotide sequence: TGTGCCAGCCGTTTGACAGGGAACACCGGGGAGCTGTTTTTT. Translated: CASRLTGNTGELFF.

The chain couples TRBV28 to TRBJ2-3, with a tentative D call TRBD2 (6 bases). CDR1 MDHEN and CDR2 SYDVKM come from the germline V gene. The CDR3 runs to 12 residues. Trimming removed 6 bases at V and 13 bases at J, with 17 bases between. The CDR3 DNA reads TGTGCCAGCAGCCGGGACTTGACGCTGGAGTATTTT. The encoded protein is CASSRDLTLEYF.

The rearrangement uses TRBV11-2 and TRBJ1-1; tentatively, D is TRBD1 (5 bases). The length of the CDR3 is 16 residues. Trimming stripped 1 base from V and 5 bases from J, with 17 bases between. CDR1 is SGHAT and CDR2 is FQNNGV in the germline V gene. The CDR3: CASSLALSGGRTEAFF. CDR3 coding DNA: TGTGCCAGCAGCTTAGCCCTCAGCGGGGGGAGAACTGAAGCTTTCTTT.

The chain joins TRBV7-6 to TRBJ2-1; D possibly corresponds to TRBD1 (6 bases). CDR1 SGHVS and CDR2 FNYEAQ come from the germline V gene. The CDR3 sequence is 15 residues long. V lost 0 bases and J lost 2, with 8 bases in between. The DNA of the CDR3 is TGTGCCAGCAGCTTAGCGGGGGCGGCCTACAATGAGCAGTTCTTC. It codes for CASSLAGAAYNEQFF.

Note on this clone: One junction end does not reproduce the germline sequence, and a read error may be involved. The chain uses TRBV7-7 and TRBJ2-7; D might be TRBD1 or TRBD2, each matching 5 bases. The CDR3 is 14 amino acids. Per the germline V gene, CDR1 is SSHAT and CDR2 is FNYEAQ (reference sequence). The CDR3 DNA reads TGTGCTAGCAGCTTAGGGGAGAGCTCCTACGAGCAGTACTTC. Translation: CASSLGESSYEQYF.

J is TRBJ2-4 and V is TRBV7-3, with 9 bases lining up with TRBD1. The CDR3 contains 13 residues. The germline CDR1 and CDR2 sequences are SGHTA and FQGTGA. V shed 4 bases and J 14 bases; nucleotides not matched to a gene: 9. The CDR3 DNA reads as TGTGCCAGCAGCTCCCAAGGGGACAGGGAGAAGTACTTC. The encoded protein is CASSSQGDREKYF.

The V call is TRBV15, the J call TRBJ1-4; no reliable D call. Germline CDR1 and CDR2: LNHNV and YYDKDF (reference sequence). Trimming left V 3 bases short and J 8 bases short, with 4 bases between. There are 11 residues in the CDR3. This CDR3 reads CATSRREKLFF. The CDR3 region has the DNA TGTGCCACCAGCAGGAGAGAAAAACTGTTTTTT.

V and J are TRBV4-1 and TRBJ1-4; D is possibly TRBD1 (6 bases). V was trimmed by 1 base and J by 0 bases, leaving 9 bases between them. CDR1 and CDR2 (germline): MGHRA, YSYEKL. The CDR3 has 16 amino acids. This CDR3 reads CASSQVEGATNEKLFF. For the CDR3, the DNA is TGCGCCAGCAGCCAAGTGGAGGGGGCAACTAATGAAAAACTGTTTTTT.